The 28 T cell receptor beta chains below were found in one sample sequenced in a study of T cell responses to AZD1222 COVID-19 vaccine. The data were produced by immunoSEQ multiplex PCR, yet TCRdb's version contains in-frame clones alone and is incomplete. The sample lists under 200,000 clones, around 94% occurring once. The sequences come from peripheral blood, collected on day 0 of AZD1222 vaccination. These receptor sequences come from an adult in good health.

This sequence joins TRBV5-4 and TRBJ2-5; D tentatively fits TRBD1 or TRBD2 (5 bases each). With 4 bases removed from V and 5 bases from J, the gap between germline ends came to 18 bases. The CDR3 sequence is 15 residues long. CDR1 and CDR2 from the germline V gene are SGHNT and YYREEE (reference sequence). Written as DNA, the CDR3 is TGTGCCAGCAGCCGATGGGTGGGGGTCGGGGAGACCCAGTACTTC. It specifies CASSRWVGVGETQYF.

CDR3 in DNA: TGTGCCAGCAGCCGTCAAGGCTACGACTATGGCTACACCTTC. Translating gives CASSRQGYDYGYTF. The rearrangement uses TRBV3-1 (or the pseudogene TRBV3-2) and TRBJ1-2; D gene uncertain. Trimming took off 4 bases at V and 3 bases at J, with 12 bases between the two ends. The CDR3 sequence is 14 residues long. Germline CDR1 and CDR2: LGHDT and YNNKEL (reference sequence).

This clone was recorded only once. V and J are TRBV5-1 and TRBJ1-2; TRBD1 matches 9 bases. The junction had 12 bases not matched to a gene; V was cut back by 4 bases and J by 8 bases. CDR1 and CDR2 (germline): SGHRS, YFSETQ. The CDR3 extends over 15 amino acids. The CDR3 is CASSPEDRGWGGYTF. The CDR3 DNA reads as TGCGCCAGCAGCCCGGAGGACAGGGGATGGGGCGGCTACACCTTC.

The gene calls are TRBV13 and TRBJ1-1; D not resolved. V shed 2 bases and J shed 6 bases, with 10 bases lying between them. The CDR3 is made up of 13 amino acids. From germline, CDR1 is PRHDT and CDR2 FYEKMQ (reference sequence). The CDR3 sequence: CASSLPPTAEAFF. The CDR3 DNA is TGTGCCAGCAGCTTACCCCCCACTGCTGAAGCTTTCTTT.

V gene TRBV28 combines with J gene TRBJ2-1, with 7 positions matching TRBD2. This CDR3 contains 15 residues. Germline CDR1 reads MDHEN; CDR2 reads SYDVKM. With 5 bases clipped from V and 10 bases from J, the junction kept 14 bases outside the gene matches. The CDR3 loop is CASSPHPELASEQFF. The CDR3 DNA follows: TGTGCCAGCAGTCCGCACCCCGAACTAGCGTCCGAGCAGTTCTTC.

This clone turned up a few times. One end of the junction does not line up with germline, which may come from a read error. The genes are TRBV7-8 and TRBJ2-7, with D possibly TRBD2 on 6 matching bases. This CDR3 region has 14 residues. Germline assignment: CDR1 SGHVS and CDR2 FQNEAQ. This CDR3 is CASTLREWGDEQYF. The DNA of the CDR3 is TGTGCCAGCACCTTAAGGGAGTGGGGGGACGAGCAGTACTTC.

The chain has TRBV11-2 and TRBJ2-2; D assignment may be TRBD1 or TRBD2 (5 bases each). The germline CDR1 and CDR2 sequences are SGHAT and FQNNGV. Trimming pared 2 bases from V and 0 bases from J, leaving 10 bases between. The CDR3 length is 16 residues. CDR3 coding DNA: TGTGCCAGCAGCTTAAAGGGGACGCCGAACACCGGGGAGCTGTTTTTT. Residues: CASSLKGTPNTGELFF.

This chain connects TRBV11-2 to TRBJ1-1; D not certain. Between the trimmed V and J ends, which lost 0 bases and 6 bases, there was a span of 8 bases. The CDR3 totals 13 residues. In germline, CDR1 is SGHAT, CDR2 FQNNGV. In nucleotides, the CDR3 is TGTGCCAGCAGCTTAGATGGGTTCGCTGAAGCTTTCTTT. The encoded protein is CASSLDGFAEAFF.

The V gene is TRBV12-3 or TRBV12-4, the J gene TRBJ2-1; D assignment may be TRBD1 or TRBD2 (5 bases each). Trimming removed 4 bases from V and 6 bases from J, with 10 bases in between. The length of the CDR3 is 13 residues. The CDR3 DNA reads TGTGCCAGCAGTTCCCGGGGCCTCAATGAGCAGTTCTTC. It is translated as CASSSRGLNEQFF.

The chain couples TRBV11-2 to TRBJ2-7; D not resolved. This CDR3 has 11 amino acids. Germline values: CDR1 SGHAT, CDR2 FQNNGV. With 7 bases removed from V and 5 bases from J, the gap between germline ends came to 9 bases. CDR3 coding DNA: TGTGCCAGCACGTCTGCGGACGAGCAGTACTTC. Its protein product is CASTSADEQYF.

This clone was picked up one time. The chain carries TRBV6-1 and TRBJ1-3; no reliable D call. This CDR3 comprises 14 residues. Between the trimmed V and J ends, which lost 0 bases and 2 bases, there was a span of 5 bases. Germline lookup yields CDR1 MNHNS and CDR2 SASEGT. The CDR3 DNA sequence: TGTGCCAGCAGTGAAGCGGGAACTGGAAACACCATATATTTT. Residues: CASSEAGTGNTIYF.

V is TRBV5-8 and J is TRBJ1-1, with no clear D. Per germline, CDR1 SGHTS and CDR2 YDEGEE. The CDR3 runs 13 residues. V lost 2 bases, J lost 0 bases, and 5 bases lay in between. CDR3 nucleotide sequence: TGTGCCAGCAGCTTCTATATGAACACTGAAGCTTTCTTT. Protein sequence: CASSFYMNTEAFF.

This rearrangement joins TRBV5-1 to TRBJ1-2; no reliable D call. Germline V gives CDR1 SGHRS, CDR2 YFSETQ. The CDR3 spans 15 residues. V was pared by 1 base and J by 1 base, with 11 bases between. The CDR3, as DNA: TGCGCCAGCAGCTTGACAATGGGGTTTAACTATGGCTACACCTTC. Protein product: CASSLTMGFNYGYTF.

The J gene is TRBJ2-1, the V gene TRBV7-9; possibly TRBD1 for D (6 bases). Germline assignment: CDR1 SEHNR and CDR2 FQNEAQ (reference sequence). V lost 2 bases, J lost 0 bases, and 14 bases lay in between. This CDR3 is built from 17 residues. The CDR3 bases are TGTGCCAGCAGCTTACTCAGGGGTAAAGGCTCCTACAATGAGCAGTTCTTC. It codes for CASSLLRGKGSYNEQFF.

J is TRBJ1-5 and V is TRBV27, with D tentatively TRBD1 (6 bases). This CDR3 region has 14 residues. The V gene's germline CDR1 is MNHEY and CDR2 SMNVEV (reference sequence). The germline V and J ends were trimmed by 6 bases and 3 bases, with 12 bases remaining between them. CDR3 sequence: CASSLTGSNQPQHF. The CDR3 bases are TGTGCCAGCAGCCTTACAGGGTCCAATCAGCCCCAGCATTTT.

V and J are TRBV19 and TRBJ1-5, with D hard to call. V was pared by 9 bases and J by 0 bases, with 15 bases between. CDR1 is LNHDA and CDR2 is SQIVND in the germline V gene (reference sequence). CDR3 length equals 15 residues. CDR3 sequence: CASIPGRNSNQPQHF. The CDR3 coding sequence is TGTGCCAGCATTCCAGGACGTAATAGCAATCAGCCCCAGCATTTT.

The chain employs TRBV12-5 and TRBJ1-5; tentative D call: TRBD1 (5 bases). CDR3 length: 15 amino acids. CDR1 and CDR2 from the germline V gene are LGHNT and FRNRAP. V was trimmed by 5 bases and J by 1 base, leaving 12 bases between them. The CDR3 reads CASGPGTQSNQPQHF. CDR3 nucleotide sequence: TGTGCTAGTGGTCCCGGGACCCAGAGCAATCAGCCCCAGCATTTT.

The V and J genes are TRBV29-1 and TRBJ1-1; a possible D gene is TRBD1 (5 bases). This CDR3 contains 15 residues. The V gene lost 6 bases and the J gene lost 5 bases, with 22 bases spanning the gap. CDR1 is SQVTM and CDR2 is ANQGSEA in the germline V gene. The CDR3 sequence is CSVRSPGRAGTEAFF. CDR3 in DNA: TGCAGCGTCCGAAGTCCAGGCAGGGCGGGGACTGAAGCTTTCTTT.

V usage is TRBV5-4 and J usage is TRBJ2-1; tentatively, D is TRBD2 (7 bases). V was clipped by 2 bases and J by 10 bases, with 16 bases between them. In germline, CDR1 is SGHNT, CDR2 YYREEE (reference sequence). The CDR3 has 14 amino acids. CDR3 coding DNA: TGTGCCAGCAGCTTCAACAGGGAGCGGGAAGAGCAGTTCTTC. Its protein product is CASSFNREREEQFF.

Turning to this clone: The junction shows a germline mismatch at one end, possibly a read error. The J gene is TRBJ1-5, the V gene TRBV6-1; possibly TRBD1 for D (5 bases). The CDR3 is 14 residues long. The germline gives CDR1 MNHNS, CDR2 SASEGT. CDR3 DNA: TGTGCCAGCAGGGAAGGGGCTGGCAATCAGCCCCAGCATTTT. Its translation: CASREGAGNQPQHF.

This chain links TRBV14 with TRBJ2-7, with 7 bases aligning to TRBD1. Looked up from germline, CDR1 is SGHDN and CDR2 is FVKESK. This CDR3 comprises 16 residues. V was pared by 4 bases and J by 0 bases, with 9 bases of the junction left unmatched. CDR3 sequence: CASSPEGARSSYEQYF. As DNA, the CDR3 is TGTGCCAGCAGCCCTGAGGGGGCAAGGAGCTCCTACGAGCAGTACTTC.

The chain carries TRBV5-4 and TRBJ2-7, with 7 bases fitting TRBD2. CDR1 is SGHNT and CDR2 is YYREEE in the germline V gene (reference sequence). CDR3 length: 16 residues. Trimming cost V 4 bases and J 1 base; bases outside gene matches: 11. CDR3 sequence reads: CASSNRMGSGSYEQYF. In DNA form, the CDR3 reads TGTGCCAGCAGCAACCGGATGGGTAGCGGGTCCTACGAGCAGTACTTC.

This clone has just one count. The V gene is TRBV19, the J gene TRBJ2-2; D unresolved. The germline gives CDR1 LNHDA, CDR2 SQIVND (reference sequence). With 5 bases removed from V and 6 bases from J, the gap between germline ends came to 16 bases. The CDR3 covers 15 residues. This CDR3 is CASSPTRVPSGELFF. CDR3 in DNA: TGTGCCAGTAGTCCGACCCGGGTCCCCTCCGGGGAGCTGTTTTTT.

The rearrangement links TRBV12-5 to TRBJ2-2, with D possibly being TRBD1 (5 bases). The CDR3 loop spans 16 amino acids. Per the germline V gene, CDR1 is LGHNT and CDR2 is FRNRAP. Trimming took off 2 bases at V and 4 bases at J, with 14 bases between the two ends. Written as DNA, the CDR3 is TGTGCTAGTGGTTTGTCCCAGGGTTTGGGCACCGGGGAGCTGTTTTTT. It yields the protein CASGLSQGLGTGELFF.

This chain uses TRBV7-9 with TRBJ2-3; D remains unclear. CDR1 is SEHNR and CDR2 is FQNEAQ in the germline V gene (reference sequence). The CDR3 totals 15 residues. V gave up 5 bases and J gave up 5 bases, with 17 bases separating them. The CDR3 is CASSPPPPLGDTQYF. As DNA, the CDR3 is TGTGCCAGCAGCCCACCCCCCCCTTTAGGAGATACGCAGTATTTT.

This chain connects TRBV28 to TRBJ2-4; D is unclear. CDR1 is MDHEN and CDR2 is SYDVKM in the germline V gene. Trimming shortened V by 3 bases and J by 6 bases, and 18 bases separated the two germline ends. This CDR3 comprises 16 residues. The CDR3 loop reads CASSLGTHGTVNIQYF. In nucleotides, the CDR3 is TGTGCCAGCAGTTTGGGTACACATGGAACCGTAAACATTCAGTACTTC.

The chain couples TRBV15 to TRBJ2-1; maybe TRBD2 (6 bases). Trimming pared 11 bases from V and 6 bases from J, leaving 17 bases between. The CDR3 length is 13 residues. Germline V gives CDR1 LNHNV, CDR2 YYDKDF (reference sequence). CDR3 region: CASAGSFSNEQFF. CDR3 sequence (DNA): TGTGCCTCCGCGGGATCCTTTTCCAATGAGCAGTTCTTC. Using reference TRBV15 and TRBJ2-1 for the parts outside the CDR3, the full variable domain is DAMVIQNPRYQVTQFGKPVTLSCSQTLNHNVMYWYQQKSSQAPKLLFHYYDKDFNNEADTPDNFQSRRPNTSFCFLDIRSPGLGDTAMYLCASAGSFSNEQFFGPGTRLTVL.

The chain recombines TRBV15 with TRBJ2-5; D may be TRBD1 (6 bases). Trimming took 1 base from V and 1 from J, leaving 13 bases between them. Germline loops: CDR1 LNHNV, CDR2 YYDKDF (reference sequence). This CDR3 region has 16 residues. CDR3 loop: CATSRVKGESQETQYF. CDR3 nucleotide sequence: TGTGCCACCAGCAGAGTGAAGGGGGAGAGCCAAGAGACCCAGTACTTC.